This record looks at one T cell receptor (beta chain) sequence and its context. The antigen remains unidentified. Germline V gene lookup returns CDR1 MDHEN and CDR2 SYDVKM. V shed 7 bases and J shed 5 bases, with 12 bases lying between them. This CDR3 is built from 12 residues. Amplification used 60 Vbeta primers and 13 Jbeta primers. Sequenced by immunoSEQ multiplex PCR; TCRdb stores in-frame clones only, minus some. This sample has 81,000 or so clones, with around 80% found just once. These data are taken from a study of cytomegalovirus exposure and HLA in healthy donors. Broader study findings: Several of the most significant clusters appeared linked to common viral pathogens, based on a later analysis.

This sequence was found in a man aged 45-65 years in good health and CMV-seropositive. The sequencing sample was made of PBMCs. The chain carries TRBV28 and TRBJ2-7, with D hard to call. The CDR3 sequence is CASKSIGHEQYF. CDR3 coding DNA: TGTGCCAGCAAAAGCATTGGGCACGAGCAGTACTTC.